These 12 T cell receptor beta chains were all obtained from the same sample, sequenced in a study of cytomegalovirus exposure and HLA in healthy donors. 60 Vbeta and 13 Jbeta primers were used in PCR. The protocol was immunoSEQ multiplex PCR, while the TCRdb copy is restricted to in-frame clones and leaves out a portion. The data show roughly 160,000 clones, around 85% seen once. Sequencing used PBMCs. These receptors were collected from a man aged 40-50 years in good health and CMV-seronegative.

The gene calls are TRBV4-2 and TRBJ2-7; D gene uncertain. CDR1 and CDR2 from the germline V gene are LGHNA and YNFKEQ. CDR3 length equals 13 residues. Between the trimmed V and J ends, which lost 4 bases and 3 bases, there was a span of 10 bases. This CDR3 reads CASSRYGGYEQYF. The CDR3 DNA reads as TGTGCCAGCAGCCGCTATGGTGGCTACGAGCAGTACTTC.

The V gene is TRBV6-5, the J gene TRBJ2-7, with TRBD1 matching over 10 bases. CDR3 length: 15 residues. Germline V lookup: CDR1 MNHEY, CDR2 SVGAGI. V shed 8 bases, J shed 4 bases, and the junction held 11 bases outside the gene matches. This CDR3 reads CASQRRDRGSYEQYF. The CDR3 bases are TGTGCCAGCCAAAGACGGGACAGGGGATCGTACGAGCAGTACTTC.

This clone was detected a few times. The chain joins TRBV7-9 to TRBJ2-7; 9 nucleotides match TRBD1. Germline V lookup: CDR1 SEHNR, CDR2 FQNEAQ (reference sequence). V lost 4 bases, J lost 3 bases, and 10 bases stayed unmatched. The CDR3 sequence is 16 residues long. The CDR3 region is CASSSRTGEDFYEQYF. In nucleotides, the CDR3 is TGTGCCAGCAGCTCCCGGACAGGGGAGGATTTCTACGAGCAGTACTTC.

The gene calls are TRBV12-2 and TRBJ1-6; the table's D gene call, TRBD1, was not cross checked with the DNA. TRBV12-2 is noted as a pseudogene. CDR3 length equals 14 residues. CDR3 coding DNA: TGTGCAAGTCGCTTAGGGACAGGGTCTTCACCCCTCCACTTT. Translated, it gives CASRLGTGSSPLHF.

V is TRBV7-2 and J is TRBJ2-7; 8 nucleotides match TRBD2. CDR3 length: 15 residues. CDR1 SGHTA and CDR2 FQGNSA come from the germline V gene. The V and J ends lost 0 bases and 2 bases, in that order; junction bases with no gene match: 3. CDR3 sequence (DNA): TGTGCCAGCAGCTTAGCTGGCGGGGGGCCCTACGAGCAGTACTTC. Translated, it gives CASSLAGGGPYEQYF.

This clone was recorded once. Other DNA sequences of this sample code for an identical CDR3. The rearrangement uses TRBV4-3 and TRBJ1-1; tentatively, D is TRBD1 (5 bases). Germline CDR1 and CDR2: LGHNA and YSLEER. The CDR3 is 13 residues long. With 0 bases removed from V and 3 bases from J, the gap between germline ends came to 5 bases. This CDR3 is CASSQDRDTEAFF. CDR3 coding DNA: TGCGCCAGCAGCCAAGACAGGGACACTGAAGCTTTCTTT.

In its sample, this clone was seen once. The chain joins TRBV6-6 to TRBJ2-5; D is unclear. The end of the DNA aligns better with TRBJ2-7, so the J call may be wrong. The length of the CDR3 is 11 residues. CDR1 and CDR2 (germline): MNHNY, SVGAGI (reference sequence). The CDR3 DNA is TGTGCCAGCAGCAATAATTACGAGCAGTACTTC. Amino acid sequence: CASSNNYEQYF.

This clone was observed a few times. This sequence joins TRBV29-1 and TRBJ1-3; TRBD1 matches 7 bases. This CDR3 is built from 14 residues. V shed 5 bases, J shed 0 bases, and the junction held 4 bases outside the gene matches. Germline V gene data show CDR1 as SQVTM and CDR2 as ANQGSEA. The CDR3 spells CSVRQGNSGNTIYF. CDR3 nucleotide sequence: TGCAGCGTTAGACAGGGCAACTCTGGAAACACCATATATTTT. The variable domain in full, with the rest retrieved from reference TRBV29-1 and TRBJ1-3, is SAVISQKPSRDICQRGTSLTIQCQVDSQVTMMFWYRQQPGQSLTLIATANQGSEATYESGFVIDKFPISRPNLTFSTLTVSNMSPEDSSIYLCSVRQGNSGNTIYFGEGSWLTVV.

The genes are TRBV6-5 and TRBJ1-4; the match to TRBD1 covers 10 bases. After removal of 5 bases from V and 7 bases from J, the junction contained 4 bases not matched to a gene. Germline V CDR1 and CDR2: MNHEY, SVGAGI. This CDR3 has 14 residues. CDR3 in DNA: TGTGCCAGCAGTGGGGGACAGGGGTTTGAAAAACTGTTTTTT. It specifies CASSGGQGFEKLFF.

This chain links TRBV7-9 with TRBJ2-7; TRBD2 agrees at 8 bases. With V trimmed by 7 bases and J by 7 bases, 6 bases remained unmatched. Germline CDR1 is SEHNR and CDR2 is FQNEAQ (reference sequence). The CDR3 covers 12 residues. The CDR3 sequence: CASILTGGEQYF. DNA of the CDR3: TGTGCCAGCATCCTTACGGGGGGGGAGCAGTACTTC.

A remark on this clone: The junction departs from germline at one end; a sequencing error may be responsible. The rearrangement uses TRBV27 and TRBJ2-5, with 14 bases identical to TRBD2. Germline CDR1 MNHEY, CDR2 SMNVEV (reference sequence). The CDR3 covers 18 residues. CDR3 DNA sequence: TGTGCCAGCAGTTTTAAACGGACTAGCGGGGGGTACCAAGAGATCCAGTACTTC. It specifies CASSFKRTSGGYQEIQYF.

This chain connects TRBV28 to TRBJ1-6; D is ambiguous. The CDR3 has 16 residues. Trimming shortened V by 3 bases and J by 5 bases, and 14 bases separated the two germline ends. Germline values: CDR1 MDHEN, CDR2 SYDVKM. The CDR3 spells CASSFPWADNNSPLHF. The CDR3 bases are TGTGCCAGCAGTTTCCCCTGGGCAGATAATAATTCACCCCTCCACTTT.